Following are 9 T cell receptor beta chains from one sample sequenced in a study of T-cell reconstitution after alpha-beta-depleted transplantation in children. The TCRbeta library was prepared with unique molecular identifiers. Each CDR3 protein is one row after TCRdb ran MiXCR on the PCR reads. In the table there are about 400,000 distinct CDR3 sequences, more than 10% of which are singletons. The source material was PBMCs, sampled from the stem cell graft. These receptors were obtained from a human donor who donated a stem cell graft to a child with Fanconi anemia.

V usage is TRBV15 and J usage is TRBJ2-7, with 7 bases aligning to TRBD2. The germline CDR1 and CDR2 sequences are LNHNV and YYDKDF (reference sequence). The CDR3 is 15 amino acids. V gave up 0 bases and J gave up 6 bases; unmatched junction bases: 8. CDR3 residues: CATSRDPGGGGEQYF. CDR3 DNA sequence: TGTGCCACCAGCAGAGATCCAGGCGGGGGAGGCGAGCAGTACTTC.

This clonotype has a handful of counts. The chain uses TRBV7-3 and TRBJ2-1; the D is unclear. In germline, CDR1 is SGHTA, CDR2 FQGTGA. Deletions cut 2 bases from V and 0 bases from J, with 17 bases between. CDR3 length equals 18 residues. Here the CDR3 DNA reads TGTGCCAGCAGCTTAGTCAGTGGGCGGCTTAGCTCCTACAATGAGCAGTTCTTC. Residues: CASSLVSGRLSSYNEQFF.

This rearrangement joins TRBV4-3 to TRBJ2-1, with 12 bases lining up with TRBD2. Germline CDR1 is LGHNA and CDR2 is YSLEER. The CDR3 spans 15 residues. Trimming cost V 4 bases and J 5 bases; bases outside gene matches: 3. CDR3 protein: CASSPGLAGHNEQFF. The CDR3 nucleotides are TGCGCCAGCAGCCCGGGACTAGCGGGCCACAATGAGCAGTTCTTC.

The chain combines TRBV29-1 with TRBJ1-2, with a possible D match to TRBD1 (5 bases). V lost 6 bases and J lost 3, with 8 bases in between. Germline CDR1 reads SQVTM; CDR2 reads ANQGSEA. This CDR3 spans 11 amino acids. The CDR3 DNA is TGCAGCGTCGGGACGGACTATGGCTACACCTTC. The encoded protein is CSVGTDYGYTF. Together with reference TRBV29-1 and TRBJ1-2, the CDR3 gives the full variable domain: SAVISQKPSRDICQRGTSLTIQCQVDSQVTMMFWYRQQPGQSLTLIATANQGSEATYESGFVIDKFPISRPNLTFSTLTVSNMSPEDSSIYLCSVGTDYGYTFGSGTRLTVV.

The chain recombines TRBV5-1 with TRBJ2-7; a possible D gene is TRBD1 (6 bases). Germline loops: CDR1 SGHRS, CDR2 YFSETQ. The V end lost 4 bases, the J end lost 3 bases, and 26 bases lay between the germline ends. The CDR3 extends over 18 amino acids. CDR3 amino acids: CASSPSPQGLGTYYEQYF. DNA of the CDR3: TGCGCCAGCAGCCCCTCTCCACAGGGTCTCGGGACCTACTACGAGCAGTACTTC.

The gene calls are TRBV12-3 or TRBV12-4 and TRBJ1-2, with 7 bases identical to TRBD1. The CDR3 has 14 amino acids. J gave up 0 bases and V 6 bases, and 4 bases lay outside the gene matches. CDR3 loop: CASSQTGTNYGYTF. For the CDR3, the DNA is TGTGCCAGCAGCCAGACAGGGACTAACTATGGCTACACCTTC.

This clonotype came up a few times. V gene TRBV6-1 combines with J gene TRBJ1-1; D possibly corresponds to TRBD1 (5 bases). Germline V CDR1 and CDR2: MNHNS, SASEGT. The V gene lost 4 bases and the J gene lost 6 bases, with 12 bases spanning the gap. The CDR3 loop spans 13 amino acids. CDR3 DNA: TGTGCCAGCAGTGCTCGCCAGGGCCCTGAAGCTTTCTTT. It specifies CASSARQGPEAFF.

This clonotype was observed many times. The J gene is TRBJ2-2, the V gene TRBV5-1; no clear D gene. The CDR3 runs 15 residues. CDR1 is SGHRS and CDR2 is YFSETQ in the germline V gene. V lost 5 bases and J lost 0, with 11 bases in between. This CDR3 reads CASSPDTTNTGELFF. CDR3 bases: TGCGCCAGCAGTCCTGACACCACGAACACCGGGGAGCTGTTTTTT.

This clonotype was seen ten or more times. The chain has TRBV5-1 and TRBJ1-1; tentatively, D is TRBD1 (5 bases). Germline-derived CDR1 and CDR2 are SGHRS and YFSETQ. The CDR3 covers 14 residues. V was shortened by 0 bases and J by 3 bases, with 9 bases between the two germline ends. CDR3 region: CASSLVPGDTEAFF. The CDR3 region has the DNA TGCGCCAGCAGCTTGGTACCGGGGGACACTGAAGCTTTCTTT.